This TCR beta chain was captured in a study of control samples from healthy donors and cancer patients. Produced via immunoSEQ multiplex PCR; TCRdb's table is partial and in-frame only. The table records some 130,000 clones, approximately 90% of them present only once. The CDR3 length is 15 residues. After removal of 5 bases from V and 3 bases from J, the junction contained 8 bases not matched to a gene. Germline V gene lookup returns CDR1 SEHNR and CDR2 FQNEAQ (reference sequence). The sequence was collected from a woman in her 50s in good health. What was sequenced was blood. The rearrangement links TRBV7-9 to TRBJ2-7; TRBD1 matches 9 bases. The CDR3 spells CASSRGQGIFYEQYF. The CDR3 DNA reads as TGTGCCAGCAGCCGAGGACAGGGGATATTCTACGAGCAGTACTTC.